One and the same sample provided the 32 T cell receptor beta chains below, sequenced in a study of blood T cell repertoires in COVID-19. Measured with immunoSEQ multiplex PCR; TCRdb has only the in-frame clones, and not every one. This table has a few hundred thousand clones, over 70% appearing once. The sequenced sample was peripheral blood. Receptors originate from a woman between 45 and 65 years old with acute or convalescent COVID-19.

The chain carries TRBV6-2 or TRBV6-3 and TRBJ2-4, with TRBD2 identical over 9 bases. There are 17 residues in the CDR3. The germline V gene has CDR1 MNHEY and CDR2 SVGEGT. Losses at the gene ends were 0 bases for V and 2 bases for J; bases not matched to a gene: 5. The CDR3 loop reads CASSYSRTSDTKNIQYF. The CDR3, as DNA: TGTGCCAGCAGTTACTCACGGACTAGCGATACCAAAAACATTCAGTACTTC.

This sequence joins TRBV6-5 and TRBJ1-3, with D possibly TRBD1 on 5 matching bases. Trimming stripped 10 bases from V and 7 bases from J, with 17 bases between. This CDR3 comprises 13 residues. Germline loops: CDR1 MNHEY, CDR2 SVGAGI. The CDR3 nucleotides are TGTGCCACCGCACCGGGGGATGGGAACACCATATATTTT. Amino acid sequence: CATAPGDGNTIYF.

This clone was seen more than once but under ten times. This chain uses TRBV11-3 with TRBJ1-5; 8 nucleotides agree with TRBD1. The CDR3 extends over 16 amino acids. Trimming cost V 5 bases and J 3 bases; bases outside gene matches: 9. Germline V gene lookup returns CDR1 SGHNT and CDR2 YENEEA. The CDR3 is CASSMTGTGINQPQHF. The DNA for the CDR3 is TGTGCCAGCAGCATGACCGGGACAGGTATCAATCAGCCCCAGCATTTT.

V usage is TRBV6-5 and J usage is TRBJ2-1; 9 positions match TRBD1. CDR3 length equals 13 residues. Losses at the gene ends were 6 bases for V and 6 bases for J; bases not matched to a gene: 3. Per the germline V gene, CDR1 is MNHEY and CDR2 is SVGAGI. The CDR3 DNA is TGTGCCAGCAGCGACAGGGGGGGCAATGAGCAGTTCTTC. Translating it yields CASSDRGGNEQFF.

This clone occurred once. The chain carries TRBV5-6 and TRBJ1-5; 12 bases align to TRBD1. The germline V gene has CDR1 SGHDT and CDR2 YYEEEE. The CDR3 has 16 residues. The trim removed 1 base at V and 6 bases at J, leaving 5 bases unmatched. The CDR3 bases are TGTGCCAGCAGCTTGAGGGGGACAGGGGGCCGTCAGCCCCAGCATTTT. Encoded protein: CASSLRGTGGRQPQHF. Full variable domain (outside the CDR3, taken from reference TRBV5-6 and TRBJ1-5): DAGVTQSPTHLIKTRGQQVTLRCSPKSGHDTVSWYQQALGQGPQFIFQYYEEEERQRGNFPDRFSGHQFPNYSSELNVNALLLGDSALYLCASSLRGTGGRQPQHFGDGTRLSIL.

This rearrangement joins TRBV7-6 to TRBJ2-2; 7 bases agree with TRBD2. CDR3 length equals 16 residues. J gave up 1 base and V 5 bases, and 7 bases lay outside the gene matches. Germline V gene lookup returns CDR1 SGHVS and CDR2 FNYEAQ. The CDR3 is CASSLSGVGNTGELFF. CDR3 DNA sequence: TGTGCCAGCAGCCTCAGCGGGGTCGGGAACACCGGGGAGCTGTTTTTT.

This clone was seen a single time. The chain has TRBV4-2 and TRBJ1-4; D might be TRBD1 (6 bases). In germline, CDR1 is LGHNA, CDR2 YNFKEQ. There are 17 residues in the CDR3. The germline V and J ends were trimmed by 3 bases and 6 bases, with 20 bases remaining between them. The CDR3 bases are TGTGCCAGCAGCCAGGGACAAAGGGAGGGGCGGGATGAAAAACTGTTTTTT. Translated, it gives CASSQGQREGRDEKLFF.

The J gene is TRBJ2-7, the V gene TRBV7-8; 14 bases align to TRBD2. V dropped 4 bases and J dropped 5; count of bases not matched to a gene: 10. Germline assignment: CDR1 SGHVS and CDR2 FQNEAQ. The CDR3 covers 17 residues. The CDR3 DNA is TGTGCCAGCAGCTCCTCAACCGGGACTAGCGGGAGCCACGAGCAGTACTTC. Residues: CASSSSTGTSGSHEQYF.

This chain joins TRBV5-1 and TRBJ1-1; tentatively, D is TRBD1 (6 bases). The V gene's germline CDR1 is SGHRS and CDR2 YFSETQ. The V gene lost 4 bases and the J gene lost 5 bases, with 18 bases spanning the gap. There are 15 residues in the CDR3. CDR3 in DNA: TGCGCCAGCAGCGAGGGACACCGGGATGGGACTGAAGCTTTCTTT. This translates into CASSEGHRDGTEAFF.

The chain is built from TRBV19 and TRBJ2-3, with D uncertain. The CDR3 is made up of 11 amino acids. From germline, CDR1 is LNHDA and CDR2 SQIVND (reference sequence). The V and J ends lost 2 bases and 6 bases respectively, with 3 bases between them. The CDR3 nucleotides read TGTGCCAGTAGTATAACTGATACGCAGTATTTT. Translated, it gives CASSITDTQYF.

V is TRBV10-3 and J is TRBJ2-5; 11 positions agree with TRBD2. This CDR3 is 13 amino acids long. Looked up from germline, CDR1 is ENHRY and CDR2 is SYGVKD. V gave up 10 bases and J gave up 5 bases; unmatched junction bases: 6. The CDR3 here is CATSGTSGETQYF. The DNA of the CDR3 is TGTGCCACTTCAGGGACTAGCGGCGAGACCCAGTACTTC.

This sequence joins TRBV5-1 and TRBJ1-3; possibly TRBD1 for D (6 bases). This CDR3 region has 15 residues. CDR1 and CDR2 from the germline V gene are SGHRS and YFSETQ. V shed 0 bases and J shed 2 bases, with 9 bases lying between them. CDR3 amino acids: CASSLEAGAGNTIYF. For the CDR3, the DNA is TGCGCCAGCAGCTTGGAGGCAGGGGCTGGAAACACCATATATTTT.

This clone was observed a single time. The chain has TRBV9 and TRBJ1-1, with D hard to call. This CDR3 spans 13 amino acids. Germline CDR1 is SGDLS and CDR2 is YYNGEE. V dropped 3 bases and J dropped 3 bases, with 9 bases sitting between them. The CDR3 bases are TGTGCCAGCAGCGGTAACATTTACACTGAAGCTTTCTTT. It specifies CASSGNIYTEAFF.

The CDR3 spells CASGLSQSLLFF. CDR3 DNA sequence: TGTGCTAGTGGTTTAAGTCAGTCCTTGCTGTTTTTT. The chain carries TRBV12-5 and TRBJ1-4, with D unclear. V gave up 3 bases and J gave up 14 bases, with 13 bases separating them. The CDR3 covers 12 residues. Germline loops: CDR1 LGHNT, CDR2 FRNRAP.

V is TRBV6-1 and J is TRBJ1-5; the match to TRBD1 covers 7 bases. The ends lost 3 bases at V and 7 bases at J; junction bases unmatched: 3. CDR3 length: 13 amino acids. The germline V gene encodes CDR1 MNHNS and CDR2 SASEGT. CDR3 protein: CASSDRGEQPQHF. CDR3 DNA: TGTGCCAGCAGTGACAGGGGGGAACAGCCCCAGCATTTT.

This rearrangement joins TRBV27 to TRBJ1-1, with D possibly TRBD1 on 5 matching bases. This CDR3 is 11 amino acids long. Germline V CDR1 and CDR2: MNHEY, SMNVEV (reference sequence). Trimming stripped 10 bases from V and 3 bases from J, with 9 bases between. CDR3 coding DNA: TGTGCCACCTGGGGGGACACTGAAGCTTTCTTT. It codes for CATWGDTEAFF.

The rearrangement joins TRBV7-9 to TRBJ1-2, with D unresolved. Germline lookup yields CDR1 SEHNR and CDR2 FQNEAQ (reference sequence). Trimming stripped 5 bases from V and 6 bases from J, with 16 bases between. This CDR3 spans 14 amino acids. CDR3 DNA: TGTGCCAGCAGCCCCGACCGGGGATCCCATGGCTACACCTTC. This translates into CASSPDRGSHGYTF.

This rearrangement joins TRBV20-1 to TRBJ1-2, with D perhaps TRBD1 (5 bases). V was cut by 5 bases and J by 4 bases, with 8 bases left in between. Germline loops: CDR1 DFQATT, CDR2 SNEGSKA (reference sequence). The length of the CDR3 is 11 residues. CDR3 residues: CSAGATYGYTF. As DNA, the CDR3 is TGCAGTGCTGGGGCTACCTATGGCTACACCTTC.

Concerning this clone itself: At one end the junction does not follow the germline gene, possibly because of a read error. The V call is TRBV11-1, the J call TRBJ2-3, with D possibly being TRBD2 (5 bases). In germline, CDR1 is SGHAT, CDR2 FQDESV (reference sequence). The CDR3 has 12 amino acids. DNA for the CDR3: TGTGCCAGCAGCTCTAGCACCGATACGCAGTATTTT. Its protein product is CASSSSTDTQYF.

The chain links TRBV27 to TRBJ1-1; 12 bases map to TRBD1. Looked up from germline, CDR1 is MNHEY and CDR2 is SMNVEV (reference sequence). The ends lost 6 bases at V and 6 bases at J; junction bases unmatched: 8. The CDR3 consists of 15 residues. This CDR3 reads CASSAGTGGSAEAFF. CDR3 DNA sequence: TGTGCCAGCAGCGCCGGGACAGGGGGCAGCGCTGAAGCTTTCTTT.

The CDR3 sequence: CASSFKIPGEQFF. The CDR3 bases are TGTGCCAGCAGTTTCAAAATCCCGGGGGAGCAGTTCTTC. The chain has TRBV27 and TRBJ2-1; perhaps TRBD2 as D (5 bases). The V end lost 3 bases, the J end lost 10 bases, and 13 bases lay between the germline ends. The germline CDR1 and CDR2 sequences are MNHEY and SMNVEV (reference sequence). The CDR3 loop spans 13 amino acids.

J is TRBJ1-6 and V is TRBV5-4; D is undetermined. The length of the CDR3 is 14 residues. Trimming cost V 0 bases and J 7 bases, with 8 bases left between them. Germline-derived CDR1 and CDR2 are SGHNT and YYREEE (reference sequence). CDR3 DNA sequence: TGTGCCAGCAGCTTGGACAGCTTGAATTCACCCCTCCACTTT. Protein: CASSLDSLNSPLHF.

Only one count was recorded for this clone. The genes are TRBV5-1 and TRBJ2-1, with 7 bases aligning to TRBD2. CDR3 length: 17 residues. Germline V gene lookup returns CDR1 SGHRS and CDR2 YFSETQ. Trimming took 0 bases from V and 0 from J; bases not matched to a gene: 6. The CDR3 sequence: CASSLALAESSYNEQFF. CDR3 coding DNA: TGCGCCAGCAGCTTGGCCCTAGCGGAAAGCTCCTACAATGAGCAGTTCTTC.

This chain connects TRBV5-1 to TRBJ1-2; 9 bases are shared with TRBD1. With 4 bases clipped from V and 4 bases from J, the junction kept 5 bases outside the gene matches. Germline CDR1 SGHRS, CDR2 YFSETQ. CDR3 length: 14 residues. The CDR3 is CASSMTGGSYGYTF. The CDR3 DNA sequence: TGCGCCAGCAGCATGACAGGGGGATCCTATGGCTACACCTTC.

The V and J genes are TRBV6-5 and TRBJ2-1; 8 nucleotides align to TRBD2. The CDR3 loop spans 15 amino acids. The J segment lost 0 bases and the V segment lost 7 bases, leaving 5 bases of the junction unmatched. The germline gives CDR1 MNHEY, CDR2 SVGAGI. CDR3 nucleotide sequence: TGTGCCAGCACCTCAAGCGGGAGCTCCTACAATGAGCAGTTCTTC. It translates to CASTSSGSSYNEQFF.

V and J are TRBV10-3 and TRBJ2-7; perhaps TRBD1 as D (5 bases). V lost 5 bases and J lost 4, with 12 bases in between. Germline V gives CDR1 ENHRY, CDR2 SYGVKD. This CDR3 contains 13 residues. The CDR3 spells CAISKDTLYEQYV. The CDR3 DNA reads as TGTGCCATCAGTAAGGACACCCTTTACGAGCAGTACGTC.

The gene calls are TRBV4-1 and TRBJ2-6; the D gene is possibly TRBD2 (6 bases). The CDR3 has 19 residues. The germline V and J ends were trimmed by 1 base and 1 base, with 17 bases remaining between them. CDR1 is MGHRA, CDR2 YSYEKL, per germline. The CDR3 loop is CASSQGMGGRLSGANVLTF. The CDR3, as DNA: TGCGCCAGCAGCCAAGGGATGGGGGGTCGGTTATCTGGGGCCAACGTCCTGACTTTC.

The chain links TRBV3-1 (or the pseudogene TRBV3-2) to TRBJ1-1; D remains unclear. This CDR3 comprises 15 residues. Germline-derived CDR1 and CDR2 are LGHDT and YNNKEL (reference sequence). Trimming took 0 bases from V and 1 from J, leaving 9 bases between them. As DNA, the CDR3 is TGTGCCAGCAGCCAAGAGATGGCAGGGAACACTGAAGCTTTCTTT. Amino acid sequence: CASSQEMAGNTEAFF.

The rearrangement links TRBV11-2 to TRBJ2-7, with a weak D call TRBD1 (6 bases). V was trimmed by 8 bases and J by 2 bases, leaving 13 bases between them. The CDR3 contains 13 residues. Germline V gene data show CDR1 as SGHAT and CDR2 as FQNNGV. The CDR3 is CASQRGYAYEQYF. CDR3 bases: TGTGCCAGCCAAAGGGGGTATGCCTACGAGCAGTACTTC.

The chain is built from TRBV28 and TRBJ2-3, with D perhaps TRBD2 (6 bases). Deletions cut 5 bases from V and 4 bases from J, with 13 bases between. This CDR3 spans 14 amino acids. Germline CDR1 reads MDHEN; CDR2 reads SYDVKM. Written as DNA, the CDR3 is TGTGCCAGCAGTGCCCCGGGAGCTGCAGATACGCAGTATTTT. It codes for CASSAPGAADTQYF.

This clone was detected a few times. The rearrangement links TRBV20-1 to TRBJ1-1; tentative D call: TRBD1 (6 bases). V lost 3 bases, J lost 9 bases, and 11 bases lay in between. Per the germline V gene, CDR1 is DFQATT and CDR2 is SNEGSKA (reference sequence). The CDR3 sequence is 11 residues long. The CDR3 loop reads CSASRDTQAFF. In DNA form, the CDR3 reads TGCAGTGCTAGTCGGGACACCCAAGCTTTCTTT.

The CDR3 loop reads CASSRSGVNEQFF. CDR3 nucleotide sequence: TGTGCCAGCAGCCGCTCGGGGGTGAATGAGCAGTTCTTC. The V gene is TRBV6-5, the J gene TRBJ2-1; maybe TRBD2 (6 bases). Looked up from germline, CDR1 is MNHEY and CDR2 is SVGAGI. The CDR3 has 13 residues. Trimming removed 6 bases at V and 7 bases at J, with 13 bases between.